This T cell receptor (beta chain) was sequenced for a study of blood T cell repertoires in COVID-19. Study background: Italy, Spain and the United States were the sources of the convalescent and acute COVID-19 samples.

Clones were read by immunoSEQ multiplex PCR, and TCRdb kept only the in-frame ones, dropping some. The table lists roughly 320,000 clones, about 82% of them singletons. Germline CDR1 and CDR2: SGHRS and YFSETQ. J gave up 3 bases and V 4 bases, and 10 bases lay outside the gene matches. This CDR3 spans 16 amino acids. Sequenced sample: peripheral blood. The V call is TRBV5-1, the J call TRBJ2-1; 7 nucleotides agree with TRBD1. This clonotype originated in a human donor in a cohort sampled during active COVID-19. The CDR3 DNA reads TGCGCCAGCAGCCTAACAGGGGACCCCTACTACAATGAGCAGTTCTTC. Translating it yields CASSLTGDPYYNEQFF.